This T cell receptor beta chain was recorded in a study of T-cell memory formation after mild COVID-19. At least ten counts were recorded for this clonotype. V was shortened by 1 base and J by 0 bases, with 9 bases between the two germline ends. The germline CDR1 and CDR2 sequences are SGHTA and FQGNSA. The CDR3 spans 16 residues. TCRdb reanalysed the 5' RACE reads using MiXCR and keeps one entry per CDR3 protein. The sample has 350,000 to 450,000 distinct CDR3 sequences; over 25% are singletons. The sequenced sample consisted of PBMCs or a T cell subset sorted from them (not recorded which). V usage is TRBV7-2 and J usage is TRBJ2-2, with D unclear. This clonotype originated in an adult woman who had mild COVID-19 (a few samples of this study predate the infection). Cell type and time point are not known. The CDR3 spells CASSLGSRPNTGELFF. The CDR3 DNA reads as TGTGCCAGCAGCTTAGGGTCCCGACCGAACACCGGGGAGCTGTTTTTT.